These 28 T cell receptor beta chains were sequenced from one sample in a study of glioma-infiltrating T cells after dendritic cell vaccination. The table came from immunoSEQ multiplex PCR; TCRdb's copy has only in-frame clones and leaves some out. This table has fewer than 90,000 clones, around four fifths appearing once. Time point noted: after dendritic cell vaccination, including at tumor progression/relapse. Here the sequenced sample was blood, taken after dendritic cell vaccination. The receptors stem from a human donor with glioblastoma.

The rearrangement links TRBV7-2 to TRBJ1-3; D is unresolved. The V and J ends lost 1 base and 3 bases respectively, with 10 bases between them. Germline V gives CDR1 SGHTA, CDR2 FQGNSA. The CDR3 covers 15 residues. CDR3 nucleotide sequence: TGTGCCAGCAGCTTAGTAACCGGGAGTGGAAACACCATATATTTT. It translates to CASSLVTGSGNTIYF.

The chain combines TRBV6-1 with TRBJ2-4; 7 bases match TRBD2. Germline CDR1 and CDR2: MNHNS and SASEGT. The CDR3 runs to 12 residues. The ends lost 10 bases at V and 8 bases at J; junction bases unmatched: 8. Written as DNA, the CDR3 is TGTGCCACCGGATGGGGGGGTCACATTCAGTACTTC. Protein: CATGWGGHIQYF.

The gene calls are TRBV6-5 and TRBJ2-7; TRBD2 agrees at 13 bases. Trimming took 6 bases from V and 3 from J; bases not matched to a gene: 5. Per the germline V gene, CDR1 is MNHEY and CDR2 is SVGAGI. The CDR3 loop spans 15 amino acids. CDR3 region: CASSTGLAGNYEQYF. The CDR3 DNA is TGTGCCAGCAGCACGGGACTAGCGGGGAACTACGAGCAGTACTTC.

About this clone: Other DNA sequences within the sample encode an identical CDR3. The chain employs TRBV5-1 and TRBJ1-1; 7 nucleotides line up with TRBD1. This CDR3 is built from 14 residues. Germline V gene lookup returns CDR1 SGHRS and CDR2 YFSETQ. V lost 2 bases, J lost 0 bases, and 1 base stayed unmatched. The CDR3 loop is CASSLGTVNTEAFF. DNA of the CDR3: TGCGCCAGCAGCTTAGGGACAGTGAACACTGAAGCTTTCTTT.

The V gene is TRBV5-1, the J gene TRBJ2-3; 7 nucleotides line up with TRBD2. The junction had 10 bases not matched to a gene; V was cut back by 3 bases and J by 0 bases. Looked up from germline, CDR1 is SGHRS and CDR2 is YFSETQ. The CDR3 consists of 17 residues. DNA for the CDR3: TGCGCCAGCAGCTCAACTCCCCTAGCGGAGAGCACAGATACGCAGTATTTT. Residues: CASSSTPLAESTDTQYF. Together with reference TRBV5-1 and TRBJ2-3, the CDR3 gives the full variable domain: KAGVTQTPRYLIKTRGQQVTLSCSPISGHRSVSWYQQTPGQGLQFLFEYFSETQRNKGNFPGRFSGRQFSNSRSEMNVSTLELGDSALYLCASSSTPLAESTDTQYFGPGTRLTVL.

The chain has TRBV7-2 and TRBJ1-1; 7 bases fit TRBD1. V dropped 5 bases and J dropped 1; count of bases not matched to a gene: 7. Germline CDR1 SGHTA, CDR2 FQGNSA. This CDR3 has 15 residues. Written as DNA, the CDR3 is TGTGCCAGCAGCCTATGGACAGGAAAGAACACTGAAGCTTTCTTT. It is translated as CASSLWTGKNTEAFF.

This clone has a handful of counts. This chain connects TRBV6-1 to TRBJ1-6; a possible D gene is TRBD1 (5 bases). Per the germline V gene, CDR1 is MNHNS and CDR2 is SASEGT. The V end was cut by 6 bases, the J end by 0 bases, with 9 bases between. The length of the CDR3 is 15 residues. CDR3 residues: CASSRATSYNSPLHF. The CDR3 coding sequence is TGTGCCAGCAGCAGGGCTACCTCCTATAATTCACCCCTCCACTTT.

The genes are TRBV4-3 and TRBJ1-2, with D tentatively TRBD1 (6 bases). The germline gives CDR1 LGHNA, CDR2 YSLEER. The CDR3 is made up of 15 amino acids. The V and J ends lost 4 bases and 8 bases respectively, with 20 bases between them. Here the CDR3 DNA reads TGCGCCAGCAGCCCCCAGACAGGACTCGGGCAGGGCTACACCTTC. Residues: CASSPQTGLGQGYTF.

This clone appeared once. J is TRBJ2-7 and V is TRBV2, with 9 nucleotides matching TRBD1. The V gene's germline CDR1 is SNHLY and CDR2 FYNNEI. The CDR3 is 14 residues long. V shed 7 bases, J shed 0 bases, and the junction held 4 bases outside the gene matches. The CDR3 bases are TGTGCCAGCACCCGGACAGGGGACTCCTACGAGCAGTACTTC. This sequence encodes CASTRTGDSYEQYF.

The chain combines TRBV7-9 with TRBJ1-1, with 8 bases aligning to TRBD1. Trimming cost V 4 bases and J 5 bases; bases outside gene matches: 9. Looked up from germline, CDR1 is SEHNR and CDR2 is FQNEAQ (reference sequence). There are 15 residues in the CDR3. CDR3 DNA sequence: TGTGCCAGCAGCTCCCCAGGGACAGGATGGACTGAAGCTTTCTTT. Translating it yields CASSSPGTGWTEAFF.

This chain uses TRBV6-6 with TRBJ1-6; weak D call: TRBD1 (6 bases). CDR3 size: 16 residues. With 2 bases removed from V and 11 bases from J, the gap between germline ends came to 19 bases. The germline V gene has CDR1 MNHNY and CDR2 SVGAGI (reference sequence). The CDR3 nucleotides are TGTGCCAGCAGTTACACTCGGGACACCCTGCGGGCACCCCTCCACTTT. It yields the protein CASSYTRDTLRAPLHF.

The rearrangement joins TRBV4-3 to TRBJ2-5; a weak D match, TRBD1 (6 bases). The germline gives CDR1 LGHNA, CDR2 YSLEER. The V end lost 0 bases, the J end lost 2 bases, and 10 bases lay between the germline ends. The length of the CDR3 is 15 residues. In DNA form, the CDR3 reads TGCGCCAGCAGCCAAGAATTGGGGGCGCAAGAGACCCAGTACTTC. Protein: CASSQELGAQETQYF.

The CDR3 here is CAWSVRRQGTGELFF. As DNA, the CDR3 is TGTGCCTGGAGTGTACGTCGACAGGGCACCGGGGAGCTGTTTTTT. The J gene is TRBJ2-2, the V gene TRBV30; 7 nucleotides match TRBD1. The V gene end was trimmed by 0 bases and the J gene end by 4 bases; junction bases not matched to a gene: 5. Germline values: CDR1 GTSNPN, CDR2 SVGIG (reference sequence). The CDR3 loop spans 15 amino acids.

This clone appeared a single time. The chain combines TRBV4-1 with TRBJ2-5; no clear D gene. CDR1 is MGHRA and CDR2 is YSYEKL in the germline V gene. Between the trimmed V and J ends, which lost 1 base and 5 bases, there was a span of 8 bases. The CDR3 loop spans 13 amino acids. The chain's CDR3 is CASSQGLLETQYF. The CDR3 DNA sequence: TGCGCCAGCAGCCAAGGACTGTTGGAGACCCAGTACTTC.

The V gene is TRBV9, the J gene TRBJ1-5; TRBD1 matches at 7 bases. The V and J ends lost 0 bases and 6 bases, in that order; junction bases with no gene match: 3. The CDR3 has 14 residues. The V gene's germline CDR1 is SGDLS and CDR2 YYNGEE. The CDR3: CASSVGQGGQPQHF. The CDR3 DNA sequence: TGTGCCAGCAGCGTAGGACAGGGAGGTCAGCCCCAGCATTTT.

The rearrangement links TRBV9 to TRBJ1-1, with 7 bases aligning to TRBD1. The CDR3 is 14 amino acids. V trimming: 2 bases; J trimming: 2 bases; junction bases outside the gene matches: 3. Germline CDR1 reads SGDLS; CDR2 reads YYNGEE. Written as DNA, the CDR3 is TGTGCCAGCAGCGTGGGACAGACAAACACTGAAGCTTTCTTT. This translates into CASSVGQTNTEAFF. Based on the CDR3 plus reference TRBV9 and TRBJ1-1, the full variable domain is DSGVTQTPKHLITATGQRVTLRCSPRSGDLSVYWYQQSLDQGLQFLIQYYNGEERAKGNILERFSAQQFPDLHSELNLSSLELGDSALYFCASSVGQTNTEAFFGQGTRLTVV.

This chain joins TRBV5-6 and TRBJ1-2; D is uncertain. The germline gives CDR1 SGHDT, CDR2 YYEEEE. The CDR3 sequence is 12 residues long. Between the trimmed V and J ends, which lost 2 bases and 7 bases, there was a span of 9 bases. CDR3 loop: CASSLKGVGYTF. The CDR3 DNA is TGTGCCAGCAGCTTAAAAGGAGTTGGCTACACCTTC.

The table lists this clone with a count of one. V gene TRBV15 combines with J gene TRBJ1-1; TRBD1 agrees at 7 bases. The germline CDR1 and CDR2 sequences are LNHNV and YYDKDF (reference sequence). The CDR3 runs to 13 residues. V dropped 7 bases and J dropped 3; count of bases not matched to a gene: 5. The CDR3 DNA reads as TGTGCCACCATGAGGGGGCGGTACACTGAAGCTTTCTTT. It is translated as CATMRGRYTEAFF.

This sequence joins TRBV6-6 and TRBJ2-7; TRBD2 agrees at 9 bases. The CDR3 is made up of 16 amino acids. The ends lost 2 bases at V and 2 bases at J; junction bases unmatched: 7. CDR1 is MNHNY and CDR2 is SVGAGI in the germline V gene (reference sequence). The CDR3 bases are TGTGCCAGCAGTTACCTAAGTAGCGGGGGAACCTACGAGCAGTACTTC. It translates to CASSYLSSGGTYEQYF.

V usage is TRBV7-9 and J usage is TRBJ2-2; D uncertain. This CDR3 comprises 13 residues. The germline V gene encodes CDR1 SEHNR and CDR2 FQNEAQ (reference sequence). V dropped 7 bases and J dropped 3 bases, with 9 bases sitting between them. The CDR3 sequence: CASTPFDTGELFF. CDR3 DNA: TGTGCCAGCACTCCCTTCGACACCGGGGAGCTGTTTTTT.

The chain uses TRBV13 and TRBJ1-1; D may be TRBD1 (6 bases). The V gene lost 1 base and the J gene lost 4 bases, with 16 bases spanning the gap. CDR3 size: 16 residues. From germline, CDR1 is PRHDT and CDR2 FYEKMQ (reference sequence). The CDR3 DNA follows: TGTGCCAGCAGCTTAGTGACCCCAGGGGCAAGCACTGAAGCTTTCTTT. Encoded protein: CASSLVTPGASTEAFF.

This chain connects TRBV6-5 to TRBJ1-2, with a possible D match to TRBD1 (6 bases). CDR3 size: 12 residues. Germline V lookup: CDR1 MNHEY, CDR2 SVGAGI. The V gene lost 6 bases and the J gene lost 5 bases, with 10 bases spanning the gap. The CDR3 region is CASSSDRYGYTF. The CDR3 DNA follows: TGTGCCAGCAGCTCGGACAGATATGGCTACACCTTC.

This clone was observed once. The V call is TRBV6-1, the J call TRBJ2-7; a possible D gene is TRBD1 (6 bases). Deletions cut 4 bases from V and 5 bases from J, with 15 bases between. The CDR3 loop spans 14 amino acids. Looked up from germline, CDR1 is MNHNS and CDR2 is SASEGT. CDR3 in DNA: TGTGCCAGCAGTGTGTCAGGGGAATACCACGAGCAGTACTTC. Translated, it gives CASSVSGEYHEQYF.

CDR3 in DNA: TGTGCCAGCAGCCAGGGATTCGGGGAAGCTTTCTTT. Translated: CASSQGFGEAFF. The chain joins TRBV6-5 to TRBJ1-1, with D maybe TRBD1 (5 bases). V was pared by 6 bases and J by 8 bases, with 13 bases between. The length of the CDR3 is 12 residues. Germline V gene data show CDR1 as MNHEY and CDR2 as SVGAGI.

The V gene is TRBV6-5, the J gene TRBJ2-5; D uncertain. The CDR3 consists of 15 residues. Germline loops: CDR1 MNHEY, CDR2 SVGAGI. The V end was cut by 6 bases, the J end by 3 bases, with 17 bases between. The CDR3: CASSTPRRAKETQYF. CDR3 coding DNA: TGTGCCAGCAGCACCCCAAGGAGAGCGAAAGAGACCCAGTACTTC.

The rearrangement uses TRBV2 and TRBJ1-6; D is perhaps TRBD1 (6 bases). The CDR3 covers 14 residues. Germline CDR1 is SNHLY and CDR2 is FYNNEI. Trimming cost V 5 bases and J 7 bases, with 12 bases left between them. CDR3: CASSSTGKNSPLHF. In DNA, the CDR3 is TGTGCCAGCAGTTCGACAGGAAAGAATTCACCCCTCCACTTT.

This clone was counted a few times. The rearrangement uses TRBV7-3 and TRBJ1-2; D may be TRBD1 (5 bases). CDR3 length: 13 amino acids. The V end lost 5 bases, the J end lost 4 bases, and 11 bases lay between the germline ends. CDR1 is SGHTA, CDR2 FQGTGA, per germline. The CDR3 DNA follows: TGTGCCAGCAGCCCCACGGGGGGCTATGGCTACACCTTC. Protein product: CASSPTGGYGYTF.

The V and J genes are TRBV7-9 and TRBJ2-7; unclear D gene. The V gene lost 7 bases and the J gene lost 2 bases, with 15 bases spanning the gap. This CDR3 has 14 amino acids. CDR1 and CDR2 (germline): SEHNR, FQNEAQ (reference sequence). CDR3 loop: CASTSIDTAYEQYF. The CDR3 DNA reads TGTGCCAGCACCTCAATTGACACCGCCTACGAGCAGTACTTC.